This T cell receptor (beta chain) stems from a study of blood T cell repertoires in COVID-19. Looking at the study overall: Donors in the United States, Italy and Spain gave samples during acute or convalescent COVID-19. The cDNA or gDNA used as material had been derived from T cells, B-cell-depleted T cells, or PBMCs.

Original handling: Nucleated cell number was recorded as an estimate derived from reference gene primer amplification. Measured with immunoSEQ multiplex PCR; TCRdb has only the in-frame clones, and not every one. That table is the source of V, J and clone size, and D and trimming were worked out from the DNA. The sample shows tens of thousands of clones, about nine tenths of them seen only once. The CDR3 has 13 residues. V was clipped by 5 bases and J by 4 bases, with 9 bases between them. Germline CDR1 and CDR2: SEHNR and FQNEAQ (reference sequence). The rearrangement uses TRBV7-9 and TRBJ1-5, with D perhaps TRBD1 (5 bases). The sequence came from a man between 45 and 60 years old with active or convalescent COVID-19. Sequencing was done on a sample of peripheral blood. CDR3 loop: CASSEQANQPQHF. The CDR3 region has the DNA TGTGCCAGCAGCGAACAGGCAAATCAGCCCCAGCATTTT.